Following are 22 T cell receptor beta chains from one sample sequenced in a study of cytomegalovirus exposure and HLA in healthy donors. Primers: 60 Vbeta forward and 13 Jbeta reverse. Some clones are missing from TCRdb's copy, which holds only in-frame ones; the method was immunoSEQ multiplex PCR. The top ten hold approximately 31% of the sample, which has about 85,000 clones, 80% seen once. The sample consisted of PBMCs. These receptors were obtained from a man aged 50 to 59 in good health and CMV-seropositive.

This chain connects TRBV29-1 to TRBJ1-2; D gene unclear. V lost 6 bases and J 0 bases, leaving 11 bases between the germline ends. The CDR3 runs to 13 residues. The V gene's germline CDR1 is SQVTM and CDR2 ANQGSEA. The CDR3 sequence is CSVRGEANYGYTF. The DNA of the CDR3 is TGCAGCGTCCGGGGAGAGGCTAACTATGGCTACACCTTC.

V and J are TRBV11-3 and TRBJ2-1; 10 bases are shared with TRBD1. V shed 5 bases and J 7 bases; nucleotides not matched to a gene: 11. Germline-derived CDR1 and CDR2 are SGHNT and YENEEA. The CDR3 is made up of 16 amino acids. Here the CDR3 reads CASSPSQPGQGNEQFF. In nucleotides, the CDR3 is TGTGCCAGCAGCCCTTCTCAACCGGGACAGGGGAATGAGCAGTTCTTC.

This chain joins TRBV2 and TRBJ2-5; 8 bases line up with TRBD1. The ends lost 7 bases at V and 5 bases at J; junction bases unmatched: 12. The CDR3 has 15 residues. Germline V gene data show CDR1 as SNHLY and CDR2 as FYNNEI. CDR3 sequence reads: CASTLTGDLGETQYF. The CDR3 bases are TGTGCCAGCACCCTGACAGGGGATTTGGGGGAGACCCAGTACTTC.

The chain links TRBV5-1 to TRBJ1-1; possibly TRBD1 for D (5 bases). In germline, CDR1 is SGHRS, CDR2 YFSETQ. CDR3 length: 16 residues. V lost 3 bases and J lost 3, with 18 bases in between. The DNA for the CDR3 is TGCGCCAGCAGCTCGGGGGGTGCAGGCAGGGACACTGAAGCTTTCTTT. Protein sequence: CASSSGGAGRDTEAFF.

This clone came up once. The chain joins TRBV30 to TRBJ1-1; no definite D call. The CDR3 extends over 13 amino acids. V was trimmed by 3 bases and J by 9 bases, leaving 17 bases between them. CDR1 and CDR2 (germline): GTSNPN, SVGIG (reference sequence). For the CDR3, the DNA is TGTGCCTGGAGAACTGGTAGCACGGCCCAAGCTTTCTTT. The encoded protein is CAWRTGSTAQAFF.

This clone occurred once. This sequence joins TRBV5-5 and TRBJ1-5; D is uncertain. Looked up from germline, CDR1 is SGHKS and CDR2 is YYEKEE (reference sequence). This CDR3 comprises 13 residues. The V end was cut by 0 bases, the J end by 5 bases, with 6 bases between. CDR3 in DNA: TGTGCCAGCAGCTTGGGCACTGATCAGCCCCAGCATTTT. It is translated as CASSLGTDQPQHF.

V usage is TRBV7-6 and J usage is TRBJ2-2; TRBD2 matches at 11 bases. CDR3 length: 20 amino acids. V shed 2 bases and J 4 bases; nucleotides not matched to a gene: 15. CDR1 is SGHVS and CDR2 is FNYEAQ in the germline V gene. This CDR3 is CASSLSLGLAGTIGTGELFF. The CDR3 DNA reads as TGTGCCAGCAGCTTAAGCCTAGGACTAGCGGGTACTATTGGCACCGGGGAGCTGTTTTTT.

The rearrangement links TRBV5-1 to TRBJ2-6, with D possibly being TRBD2 (5 bases). The CDR3 is 16 residues long. CDR1 SGHRS and CDR2 YFSETQ come from the germline V gene. V lost 2 bases to trimming and J lost 2 bases, with 11 bases between them. CDR3 nucleotides: TGCGCCAGCAGCTTCCACCCCGGGACTGGGGCCAACGTCCTGACTTTC. Protein product: CASSFHPGTGANVLTF.

The chain uses TRBV5-4 and TRBJ2-3, with 9 bases aligning to TRBD2. Germline trimming cut 0 bases from V and 2 bases from J; bases unmatched to any gene: 4. This CDR3 is 16 amino acids long. Germline V CDR1 and CDR2: SGHNT, YYREEE (reference sequence). The CDR3 loop reads CASSLVAGGPTDTQYF. The CDR3 coding sequence is TGTGCCAGCAGCTTGGTCGCGGGAGGGCCCACAGATACGCAGTATTTT.

The CDR3 loop is CASSPGTSGSRETQYF. The DNA of the CDR3 is TGTGCCAGTAGCCCGGGGACTAGCGGGAGTCGAGAGACCCAGTACTTC. V is TRBV19 and J is TRBJ2-5; 14 bases map to TRBD2. Losses at the gene ends were 6 bases for V and 4 bases for J; bases not matched to a gene: 7. CDR3 size: 16 residues. Germline values: CDR1 LNHDA, CDR2 SQIVND (reference sequence).

The chain recombines TRBV7-2 with TRBJ1-2; D is ambiguous. The germline V gene encodes CDR1 SGHTA and CDR2 FQGNSA. The CDR3 sequence is 16 residues long. The V end lost 1 base, the J end lost 0 bases, and 12 bases lay between the germline ends. CDR3 sequence: CASSLGAALANYGYTF. The CDR3, as DNA: TGTGCCAGCAGCTTAGGGGCAGCCTTAGCTAACTATGGCTACACCTTC.

This sequence joins TRBV7-9 and TRBJ2-5; 10 bases fit TRBD2. The V gene end was trimmed by 5 bases and the J gene end by 4 bases; junction bases not matched to a gene: 4. CDR3 size: 14 residues. Germline V CDR1 and CDR2: SEHNR, FQNEAQ (reference sequence). Here the CDR3 DNA reads TGTGCCAGCAGCGGCACTAGCGGGGCAGAGACCCAGTACTTC. Its translation: CASSGTSGAETQYF.

V gene TRBV10-3 combines with J gene TRBJ1-1; D is unclear. With 0 bases removed from V and 11 bases from J, the gap between germline ends came to 13 bases. Germline CDR1 and CDR2: ENHRY and SYGVKD. This CDR3 is built from 13 residues. In nucleotides, the CDR3 is TGTGCCATCAGTGAGTCTTCGGGGAGGGTGGCTTTCTTT. It encodes CAISESSGRVAFF.

The V and J genes are TRBV25-1 and TRBJ2-5; no clear D gene. V was pared by 4 bases and J by 5 bases, with 8 bases between. The CDR3 loop spans 12 amino acids. Looked up from germline, CDR1 is MGHDK and CDR2 is SYGVNS. The CDR3 sequence: CASSGWPETQYF. The CDR3 coding sequence is TGTGCCAGCAGTGGTTGGCCCGAGACCCAGTACTTC.

The CDR3 DNA is TGCAGCGCATGCGGGACAGTCAGAACTAATGAAAAACTGTTTTTT. Amino acid sequence: CSACGTVRTNEKLFF. The rearrangement joins TRBV29-1 to TRBJ1-4, with 7 bases aligning to TRBD1. The trim removed 7 bases at V and 1 base at J, leaving 9 bases unmatched. Germline values: CDR1 SQVTM, CDR2 ANQGSEA. This CDR3 contains 15 residues.

This rearrangement joins TRBV29-1 to TRBJ1-1; no firm D call. V was trimmed by 7 bases and J by 4 bases, leaving 13 bases between them. The CDR3 spans 12 residues. Germline V CDR1 and CDR2: SQVTM, ANQGSEA. CDR3 sequence reads: CSGALGSTEAFF. CDR3 DNA sequence: TGCAGCGGCGCCCTGGGGAGCACTGAAGCTTTCTTT.

The chain recombines TRBV5-4 with TRBJ1-1; D call uncertain. CDR3 length equals 14 residues. The germline gives CDR1 SGHNT, CDR2 YYREEE (reference sequence). The V end was cut by 2 bases, the J end by 4 bases, with 12 bases between. The CDR3 loop reads CASSLEARGTEAFF. The CDR3 DNA sequence: TGTGCCAGCAGCTTAGAGGCCAGAGGCACTGAAGCTTTCTTT.

The V call is TRBV5-1, the J call TRBJ1-2, with 9 bases aligning to TRBD1. V lost 4 bases, J lost 8 bases, and 12 bases stayed unmatched. The CDR3 covers 15 residues. The germline V gene encodes CDR1 SGHRS and CDR2 YFSETQ. The CDR3 region is CASSEGTGRADGYTF. The CDR3 DNA sequence: TGCGCCAGCAGCGAGGGGACAGGGAGGGCGGACGGCTACACCTTC.

The genes are TRBV28 and TRBJ2-3; 8 nucleotides match TRBD1. V shed 6 bases, J shed 7 bases, and the junction held 15 bases outside the gene matches. The CDR3 spans 16 residues. The germline V gene encodes CDR1 MDHEN and CDR2 SYDVKM. Here the CDR3 reads CASSPKRTGSRNTQYF. The CDR3 nucleotides are TGTGCCAGCAGCCCTAAGAGGACAGGGAGTCGAAATACGCAGTATTTT. The full variable domain, its missing parts supplied by reference TRBV28 and TRBJ2-3, is DVKVTQSSRYLVKRTGEKVFLECVQDMDHENMFWYRQDPGLGLRLIYFSYDVKMKEKGDIPEGYSVSREKKERFSLILESASTNQTSMYLCASSPKRTGSRNTQYFGPGTRLTVL.

V is TRBV5-1 and J is TRBJ1-2; 7 nucleotides align to TRBD1. Germline-derived CDR1 and CDR2 are SGHRS and YFSETQ. This CDR3 has 18 amino acids. Germline trimming cut 0 bases from V and 4 bases from J; bases unmatched to any gene: 15. CDR3 sequence: CASSLGGGASPLGYGYTF. The CDR3 bases are TGCGCCAGCAGCTTGGGAGGGGGCGCCTCCCCTCTAGGCTATGGCTACACCTTC.

This chain uses TRBV5-4 with TRBJ1-1; a possible D gene is TRBD1 (6 bases). The length of the CDR3 is 13 residues. Germline V gene data show CDR1 as SGHNT and CDR2 as YYREEE (reference sequence). V lost 3 bases to trimming and J lost 3 bases, with 9 bases between them. The CDR3 loop is CASSYTGHTEAFF. CDR3 sequence (DNA): TGTGCCAGCAGCTATACAGGGCACACTGAAGCTTTCTTT. Based on the CDR3 plus reference TRBV5-4 and TRBJ1-1, the full variable domain is ETGVTQSPTHLIKTRGQQVTLRCSSQSGHNTVSWYQQALGQGPQFIFQYYREEENGRGNFPPRFSGLQFPNYSSELNVNALELDDSALYLCASSYTGHTEAFFGQGTRLTVV.

The table lists this clone with a few counts. This chain links TRBV5-1 with TRBJ2-7; TRBD2 aligns across 8 bases. V lost 2 bases and J lost 5; bases outside the gene matches: 6. Germline V gene data show CDR1 as SGHRS and CDR2 as YFSETQ. The CDR3 has 14 residues. The CDR3 sequence is CASSLSGSSHEQYF. The CDR3 coding sequence is TGCGCCAGCAGCTTAAGCGGGAGTTCCCACGAGCAGTACTTC.